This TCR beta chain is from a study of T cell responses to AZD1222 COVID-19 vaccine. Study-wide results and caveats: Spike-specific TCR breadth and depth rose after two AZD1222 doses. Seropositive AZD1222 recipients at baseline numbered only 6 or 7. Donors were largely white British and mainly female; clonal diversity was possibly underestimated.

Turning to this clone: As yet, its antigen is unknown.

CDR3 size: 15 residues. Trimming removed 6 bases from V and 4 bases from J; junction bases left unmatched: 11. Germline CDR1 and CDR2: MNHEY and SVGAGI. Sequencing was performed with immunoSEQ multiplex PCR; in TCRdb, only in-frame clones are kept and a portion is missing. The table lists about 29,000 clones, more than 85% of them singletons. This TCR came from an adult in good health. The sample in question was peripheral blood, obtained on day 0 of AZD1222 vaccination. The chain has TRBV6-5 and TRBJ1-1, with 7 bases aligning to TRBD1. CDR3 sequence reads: CASRNPHRGGTEAFF. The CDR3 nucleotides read TGTGCCAGCAGGAACCCGCACAGGGGCGGCACTGAAGCTTTCTTT.